These T cell receptor beta chains were read from a single sample in a study of blood T cell repertoires in COVID-19. Repertoires were generated with immunoSEQ multiplex PCR, while TCRdb's copy carries only in-frame clones and drops some. The table lists about 27,000 clones, 84% of them singletons. Specimen: peripheral blood. The receptors stem from a woman older than 75 with acute or convalescent COVID-19. The CDR3 runs from the conserved cysteine through the conserved F or W. The D gene is left open where the match is weak. Clone size appears in some rows only: once, few, many, or a class for an expanded clone.

V gene: TRBV3-1/TRBV3-2
J gene: TRBJ2-5
D gene: TRBD1
clone size: NA
CDR3 DNA: TGTGCCAGCAGGAACTCCGGGACAGGGAGAGAGACCCAGTACTTC
CDR3 protein: CASRNSGTGRETQYF

V gene: TRBV18
J gene: TRBJ1-6
D gene: NA
clone size: NA
CDR3 DNA: TGTGCCAGCTCTAAGGGGAATAATTCACCCCTCCACTTT
CDR3 protein: CASSKGNNSPLHF

V gene: TRBV3-1/TRBV3-2
J gene: TRBJ2-5
D gene: NA
clone size: NA
CDR3 DNA: TGTGCCAGCAGCCAACTACAGGGCCAAGAGACCCAGTACTTC
CDR3 protein: CASSQLQGQETQYF

V gene: TRBV28
J gene: TRBJ2-7
D gene: TRBD1
clone size: NA
CDR3 DNA: TGTGCCAGCAGCCCAGGGGGCCAGTACGAGCAGTACTTC
CDR3 protein: CASSPGGQYEQYF

V gene: TRBV5-1
J gene: TRBJ2-1
D gene: NA
clone size: NA
CDR3 DNA: TGCGCCAGCAGCGGCCAGGGATTTGGTGAGCAGTTCTTC
CDR3 protein: CASSGQGFGEQFF

V gene: TRBV29-1
J gene: TRBJ1-1
D gene: NA
clone size: NA
CDR3 DNA: TGCAGCGTTGCGCAGGCAGTGAACACTGAAGCTTTCTTT
CDR3 protein: CSVAQAVNTEAFF

V gene: TRBV27
J gene: TRBJ1-5
D gene: NA
clone size: NA
CDR3 DNA: TGTGCCAGCAGTTTAGGTCTAAGTCAGCCCCAGCATTTT
CDR3 protein: CASSLGLSQPQHF

V gene: TRBV23-1
J gene: TRBJ2-7
D gene: TRBD1
clone size: large
CDR3 DNA: TGCGCCAGCGTAATGGGCAGGTACGCAGGGGGTGTACCCCACGAGCAGTACTTC
CDR3 protein: CASVMGRYAGGVPHEQYF

V gene: TRBV19
J gene: TRBJ1-5
D gene: TRBD1
clone size: NA
CDR3 DNA: TGTGCCAGTAGTATAACAGGGGAACCGAATCAGCCCCAGCATTTT
CDR3 protein: CASSITGEPNQPQHF

V gene: TRBV5-1
J gene: TRBJ2-7
D gene: TRBD1
clone size: NA
CDR3 DNA: TGCGCCAGCAGCTTTCAGGGACAGGGCTCCTACGAGCAGTACTTC
CDR3 protein: CASSFQGQGSYEQYF

V gene: TRBV28
J gene: TRBJ1-2
D gene: NA
clone size: NA
CDR3 DNA: TGTGCCAGCAGCCGAGGGGGATCTAACTATGGCTACACCTTC
CDR3 protein: CASSRGGSNYGYTF

V gene: TRBV10-2
J gene: TRBJ2-4
D gene: TRBD1
clone size: NA
CDR3 DNA: TGCGCCAGCAGCCTGGGACAGTCAATAACCAAAAACATTCAGTACTTC
CDR3 protein: CASSLGQSITKNIQYF

V gene: TRBV7-9
J gene: TRBJ2-5
D gene: TRBD2
clone size: few
CDR3 DNA: TGTGCCAGCAGCACTAGCGGGAGGGAGACCCAGTACTTC
CDR3 protein: CASSTSGRETQYF

V gene: TRBV18
J gene: TRBJ1-1
D gene: TRBD1
clone size: NA
CDR3 DNA: TGTGCCAGCTCACCAGGGACAGGGAGCTCAACTTTCTTT
CDR3 protein: CASSPGTGSSTFF

V gene: TRBV9
J gene: TRBJ2-2
D gene: NA
clone size: NA
CDR3 DNA: TGTGCCAGCAGGGACAGCCGGGACACCGGGGAGCTGTTTTTT
CDR3 protein: CASRDSRDTGELFF

V gene: TRBV9
J gene: TRBJ1-5
D gene: TRBD1
clone size: NA
CDR3 DNA: TGTGCCAGCAGCGTTGGGACAGGGTTAAATCAGCCCCAGCATTTT
CDR3 protein: CASSVGTGLNQPQHF

V gene: TRBV19
J gene: TRBJ2-3
D gene: NA
clone size: NA
CDR3 DNA: TGTGCCAGCAAGGACAGCTACACAGATACGCAGTATTTT
CDR3 protein: CASKDSYTDTQYF

V gene: TRBV3-1/TRBV3-2
J gene: TRBJ1-5
D gene: TRBD1
clone size: few
CDR3 DNA: TGTGCCAGCAGCTCAAGAATGACAGGGAACTCACAGCCCCAGCATTTT
CDR3 protein: CASSSRMTGNSQPQHF

V gene: TRBV18
J gene: TRBJ2-1
D gene: NA
clone size: NA
CDR3 DNA: TGTGCCAGCTCAGCGGAAGGTGAGCAGTTCTTC
CDR3 protein: CASSAEGEQFF

V gene: TRBV7-2
J gene: TRBJ2-3
D gene: TRBD2
clone size: NA
CDR3 DNA: TGTGCCAGCAGCTTAGATTCTTTCGGGAGGGAGCAGTATTTT
CDR3 protein: CASSLDSFGREQYF

V gene: TRBV28
J gene: TRBJ1-5
D gene: TRBD1
clone size: NA
CDR3 DNA: TGTGCCAGCACCTCAGGGGGCAGGGGGACCGCTCAGCCCCAGCATTTT
CDR3 protein: CASTSGGRGTAQPQHF

V gene: TRBV11-3
J gene: TRBJ1-1
D gene: NA
clone size: medium-sized
CDR3 DNA: TGTGCCAGCAGCTCCGGGGGGACTGAAGCTTTCTTT
CDR3 protein: CASSSGGTEAFF

V gene: TRBV5-5
J gene: TRBJ1-4
D gene: NA
clone size: NA
CDR3 DNA: TGTGCCAGCAGCGACAGAGGACGGAATAATGAAAAACTGTTTTTT
CDR3 protein: CASSDRGRNNEKLFF

V gene: TRBV24-1
J gene: TRBJ2-7
D gene: TRBD1
clone size: NA
CDR3 DNA: TGTGCCACCAGTTCACCTGGGACAGGTGTCTACGAGCAGTACTTC
CDR3 protein: CATSSPGTGVYEQYF

V gene: TRBV28
J gene: TRBJ1-1
D gene: TRBD1
clone size: NA
CDR3 DNA: TGTGCCAGCAGTTTCGGGACAGGTGAAGCTTTCTTT
CDR3 protein: CASSFGTGEAFF

V gene: TRBV2
J gene: TRBJ2-7
D gene: NA
clone size: NA
CDR3 DNA: TGTGCCAGCAGGAGGAGCTCCTACGAGCAGTACTTC
CDR3 protein: CASRRSSYEQYF

V gene: TRBV5-4
J gene: TRBJ1-2
D gene: NA
clone size: NA
CDR3 DNA: TGTGCCAGCAGCTTAGGGCGGGGGCGTTCTCTCAACCGTATCTATGGCTACACCTTC
CDR3 protein: CASSLGRGRSLNRIYGYTF

V gene: TRBV19
J gene: TRBJ1-6
D gene: NA
clone size: NA
CDR3 DNA: TGTGCCAGTAGCCAAGGGAGCTCCTATAATTCACCCCTCCACTTT
CDR3 protein: CASSQGSSYNSPLHF

V gene: TRBV5-1
J gene: TRBJ2-5
D gene: TRBD1
clone size: NA
CDR3 DNA: TGCGCCAGCAGCGCGACAGGGCGAGAGACCCAGTACTTC
CDR3 protein: CASSATGRETQYF

V gene: TRBV4-1
J gene: TRBJ2-5
D gene: TRBD1
clone size: NA
CDR3 DNA: TGCGCCAGCAGCCAAGAGGGGACAGGGGGAGAGACCCAGTACTTC
CDR3 protein: CASSQEGTGGETQYF

V gene: TRBV11-2
J gene: TRBJ1-5
D gene: NA
clone size: NA
CDR3 DNA: TGTGCCAGCAGCTTCGGGTATAGCAATCAGCCCCAGCATTTT
CDR3 protein: CASSFGYSNQPQHF

V gene: TRBV28
J gene: TRBJ1-5
D gene: NA
clone size: NA
CDR3 DNA: TGTGCCAGCAGTCCCCCGAATCAGCCCCAGCATTTT
CDR3 protein: CASSPPNQPQHF

V gene: TRBV7-2
J gene: TRBJ2-1
D gene: TRBD2
clone size: few
CDR3 DNA: TGTGCCAGCAAGGCGGGGGGATCCTACAATGAGCAGTTCTTC
CDR3 protein: CASKAGGSYNEQFF

V gene: TRBV6-2/TRBV6-3
J gene: TRBJ2-1
D gene: NA
clone size: NA
CDR3 DNA: TGTGCCAGCAGTTACCTCCACAATGAGCAGTTCTTC
CDR3 protein: CASSYLHNEQFF

V gene: TRBV9
J gene: TRBJ2-7
D gene: TRBD2
clone size: NA
CDR3 DNA: TGTGCCAGCAGCACCTCAAATATAGCGGGAGAGATCTACGAGCAGTACTTC
CDR3 protein: CASSTSNIAGEIYEQYF

V gene: TRBV5-1
J gene: TRBJ2-3
D gene: NA
clone size: NA
CDR3 DNA: TGCGCCAGCAGCTTGGACTTGGCAGATACGCAGTATTTT
CDR3 protein: CASSLDLADTQYF

V gene: TRBV3-1/TRBV3-2
J gene: TRBJ2-4
D gene: NA
clone size: once
CDR3 DNA: TGTGCCAGCAGCCAATTCATGTATGGGCAGTCCCTAGCCAAAAACATTCAGTACTTC
CDR3 protein: CASSQFMYGQSLAKNIQYF

V gene: TRBV30
J gene: TRBJ1-2
D gene: NA
clone size: NA
CDR3 DNA: TGTGCCTGGAGTCCCCGGGGGGGTCGTAACTATGGCTACACCTTC
CDR3 protein: CAWSPRGGRNYGYTF

V gene: TRBV19
J gene: TRBJ2-3
D gene: TRBD2
clone size: NA
CDR3 DNA: TGTGCCAGTAAAAAAACTTCCGGGACTAGCGGGGGGCGCACAGATACGCAGTATTTT
CDR3 protein: CASKKTSGTSGGRTDTQYF

V gene: TRBV10-3
J gene: TRBJ2-5
D gene: TRBD1
clone size: NA
CDR3 DNA: TGTGCCACCAGTAGGGGGCGCGGAGAGACCCAGTACTTC
CDR3 protein: CATSRGRGETQYF

V gene: TRBV4-3
J gene: TRBJ2-1
D gene: NA
clone size: NA
CDR3 DNA: TGCGCCAGCAGCCAACAAAGAGGCACTTTCAATGAGCAGTTCTTC
CDR3 protein: CASSQQRGTFNEQFF

V gene: TRBV7-6
J gene: TRBJ2-2
D gene: NA
clone size: NA
CDR3 DNA: TGTGCCAGCAGCTTAGGAGATGAAATTGGCGGGGAGCTGTTTTTT
CDR3 protein: CASSLGDEIGGELFF

V gene: TRBV19
J gene: TRBJ2-1
D gene: TRBD2
clone size: NA
CDR3 DNA: TGTGCCAGTAGTATGGTCGGGGGGGCAGGTGAGCAGTTCTTC
CDR3 protein: CASSMVGGAGEQFF

V gene: TRBV7-6
J gene: TRBJ1-3
D gene: TRBD1
clone size: NA
CDR3 DNA: TGTGCCAGCAGCTTAAATGACAGGACAGGGGGAGACACCATATATTTT
CDR3 protein: CASSLNDRTGGDTIYF

V gene: TRBV11-2
J gene: TRBJ1-6
D gene: NA
clone size: NA
CDR3 DNA: TGTGCCAGCAGCTCGGGACGGGGGAATTCACCCCTCCACTTT
CDR3 protein: CASSSGRGNSPLHF

V gene: TRBV6-5
J gene: TRBJ1-5
D gene: NA
clone size: NA
CDR3 DNA: TGTGCCAGCAGCCTCGGACAGCCGCCGAATGGGCCCCAGCATTTT
CDR3 protein: CASSLGQPPNGPQHF

V gene: TRBV30
J gene: TRBJ2-3
D gene: NA
clone size: once
CDR3 DNA: TGTGCCTGGAGTGCAGGGGCCCACAACACAGATACGCAGTATTTT
CDR3 protein: CAWSAGAHNTDTQYF

V gene: TRBV28
J gene: TRBJ2-2
D gene: NA
clone size: NA
CDR3 DNA: TGTGCCAGCACCTCCCACTTGAACACCGGGGAGCTGTTTTTT
CDR3 protein: CASTSHLNTGELFF